This T cell receptor (beta chain) was sequenced for a study of blood T cells in healthy people across ages. Sample-barcoded 5' priming and a J-beta primer mix drove a second PCR of about 6 to 12 cycles. Each CDR3 protein is one row after TCRdb ran MiXCR on the 5' RACE reads. This sample has 630,000 or so distinct CDR3 sequences, with about 34% found just once. Concerning this clonotype itself: An end of the junction does not agree with germline; a read error may underlie this.

The germline CDR1 and CDR2 sequences are SGHTA and FQGNSA. The CDR3 spans 15 residues. V gene TRBV7-2 combines with J gene TRBJ1-2; 8 positions agree with TRBD1. The sample was blood. This receptor was identified in a woman older than 75 in good health. The CDR3 here is CASSSTGVSSYGHTF. The CDR3 nucleotides are TGTGCCAGCAGCTCGACAGGGGTCTCGAGCTATGGCCACACCTTC.